The 6 T cell receptor beta chains listed next were all sequenced from one sample in a study of T cell repertoires in cytomegalovirus infection. Their recognized antigens are unknown. TCRdb analysed the reads with MiXCR anew, one entry per CDR3 protein. The data show hundreds of thousands of distinct CDR3 sequences, over 25% seen once. The input for sequencing was cultured CD8+ T cells from PBMCs, taken from culture after CMV antigen stimulation. The receptors originated from a human donor in good health (CMV status not recorded). Some clones in this sample may be carry-over from other donors' samples.

V is TRBV9 and J is TRBJ2-3; D unresolved. V gave up 0 bases and J gave up 2 bases, with 7 bases separating them. The CDR3 is 14 amino acids. Germline V CDR1 and CDR2: SGDLS, YYNGEE. The CDR3 sequence: CASSVAGLTDTQYF. CDR3 DNA sequence: TGTGCCAGCAGCGTAGCGGGCCTCACAGATACGCAGTATTTT.

The chain combines TRBV6-5 with TRBJ1-6; D is ambiguous. Trimming pared 4 bases from V and 9 bases from J, leaving 16 bases between. The CDR3 extends over 15 amino acids. CDR1 is MNHEY, CDR2 SVGAGI, per germline. In DNA form, the CDR3 reads TGTGCCAGCAGTTTAAGATCCCCGGCTGCTTCACCCCTCCACTTT. It specifies CASSLRSPAASPLHF.

This clonotype was picked up many times. This chain connects TRBV7-6 to TRBJ2-1, with 11 bases identical to TRBD2. V shed 6 bases and J 2 bases; nucleotides not matched to a gene: 6. The CDR3 contains 16 residues. CDR1 SGHVS and CDR2 FNYEAQ come from the germline V gene. CDR3 sequence (DNA): TGTGCCAGCAGTCAAGGGACTAGCGGTACCTACAATGAGCAGTTCTTC. As protein: CASSQGTSGTYNEQFF.

CDR3 protein: CASKWAGTGVGRGGPDTQYF. DNA of the CDR3: TGTGCCAGCAAATGGGCCGGGACAGGGGTCGGGCGGGGGGGCCCAGATACGCAGTATTTT. The J gene is TRBJ2-3, the V gene TRBV12-3 or TRBV12-4; a weak D match, TRBD1 (10 bases). This CDR3 region has 20 residues. Trimming took 7 bases from V and 4 from J, leaving 33 bases between them.

Regarding this clonotype: An end of the junction differs from the germline gene, which may be a read error. The CDR3 protein is CASSLRGRGNTEAFF. In DNA form, the CDR3 reads TGTGCCAGCAGCTTGAGAGGACGGGGGAACACTGAAGCTTTCTTT. The rearrangement uses TRBV5-3 and TRBJ1-1; D remains unclear. TRBV5-3 is known as an ORF, though its function is uncertain. The CDR3 contains 15 residues.

The CDR3 loop is CASSKGPRAIVANTGELFF. Here the CDR3 DNA reads TGTGCCAGTAGTAAGGGGCCTAGGGCGATTGTGGCGAACACCGGGGAGCTGTTTTTT. The chain recombines TRBV19 with TRBJ2-2, with D possibly matching TRBD1 (5 bases). Germline CDR1 LNHDA, CDR2 SQIVND (reference sequence). The CDR3 covers 19 residues. Trimming took off 4 bases at V and 0 bases at J, with 21 bases between the two ends.